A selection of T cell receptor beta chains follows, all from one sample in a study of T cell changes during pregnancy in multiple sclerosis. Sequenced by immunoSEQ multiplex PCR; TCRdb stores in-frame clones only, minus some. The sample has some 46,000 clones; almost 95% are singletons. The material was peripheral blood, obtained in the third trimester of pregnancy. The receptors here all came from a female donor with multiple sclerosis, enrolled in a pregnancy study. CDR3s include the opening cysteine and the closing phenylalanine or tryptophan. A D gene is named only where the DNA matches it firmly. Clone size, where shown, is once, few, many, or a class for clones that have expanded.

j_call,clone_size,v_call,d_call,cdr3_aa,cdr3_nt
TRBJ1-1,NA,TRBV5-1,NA,CASSLAGGNTEAFF,TGCGCCAGCAGCTTGGCCGGAGGGAACACTGAAGCTTTCTTT
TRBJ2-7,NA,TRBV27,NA,CASSLEGAVGIEQYF,TGTGCCAGCAGTCTGGAGGGGGCAGTGGGGATTGAGCAGTACTTC
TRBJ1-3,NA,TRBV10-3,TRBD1,CAISEAIQGAAGNTIYF,TGTGCCATCAGTGAAGCGATACAGGGGGCGGCTGGAAACACCATATATTTT
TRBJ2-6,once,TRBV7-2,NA,CASSLGTGHGLGANVLTF,TGTGCCAGCAGCTTAGGTACGGGACACGGCCTTGGGGCCAACGTCCTGACTTTC
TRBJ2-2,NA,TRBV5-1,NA,CASSLASVGGELFF,TGCGCCAGCAGCTTGGCTAGCGTCGGCGGGGAGCTGTTTTTT
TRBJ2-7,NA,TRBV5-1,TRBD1,CASSSQDRGRYEQYF,TGCGCCAGCAGCTCCCAAGACAGGGGGCGCTACGAGCAGTACTTC
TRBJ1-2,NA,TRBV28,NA,CASSAGDTISYGYTF,TGTGCCAGCAGTGCCGGCGACACGATCTCTTATGGCTACACCTTC
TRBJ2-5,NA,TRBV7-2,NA,CASSQGRGSKETQYF,TGTGCCAGCAGCCAGGGGAGGGGCTCCAAAGAGACCCAGTACTTC
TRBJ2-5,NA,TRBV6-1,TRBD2,CASRETSLRETQYF,TGTGCCAGCAGGGAGACTAGCCTTCGGGAGACCCAGTACTTC
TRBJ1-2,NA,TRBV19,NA,CASTVTSTHGYTF,TGTGCCAGTACGGTCACTTCCACTCATGGCTACACCTTC
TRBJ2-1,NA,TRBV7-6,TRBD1,CASSRETGAIYNEQFF,TGTGCCAGCAGCCGTGAGACAGGGGCAATCTACAATGAGCAGTTCTTC
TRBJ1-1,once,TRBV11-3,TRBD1,CASSRGTGIMNTEAFF,TGTGCCAGCAGCCGTGGGACAGGTATCATGAACACTGAAGCTTTCTTT
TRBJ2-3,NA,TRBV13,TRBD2,CASSLISGSFLTDTQYF,TGTGCCAGCAGCTTAATTAGCGGGAGTTTCTTAACAGATACGCAGTATTTT
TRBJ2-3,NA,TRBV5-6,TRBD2,CASSLVAGRTDTQYF,TGTGCCAGCAGCTTGGTAGCGGGACGCACAGATACGCAGTATTTT
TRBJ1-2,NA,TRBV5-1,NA,CASSLEGLNYGYTF,TGCGCCAGCAGCTTGGAGGGACTGAACTATGGCTACACCTTC
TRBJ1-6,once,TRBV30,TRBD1,CAWSVTGTGTYNSPLHF,TGTGCCTGGAGTGTGACCGGGACAGGGACCTATAATTCACCCCTCCACTTT